Sequencing of this T cell receptor beta chain was carried out in a study of shared clonotypes between healthy human individuals. Whole-study results and caveats: Among non-shared clonotypes, generation probabilities were lower than among those shared by all four donors.

Germline values: CDR1 KGHSH, CDR2 LQKENI. CDR3 length: 16 amino acids. V was trimmed by 1 base and J by 4 bases, leaving 13 bases between them. Points on this clone: Antigen: not known.

The table came from immunoSEQ multiplex PCR; TCRdb's copy has only in-frame clones and leaves some out. The table has 2,500,000 or so clones, about nine tenths seen once. The specimen sequenced was naive CD4+ T cells from PBMCs. Subset noted: CD45RA+ positively selected. The origin of this receptor is a man between 18 and 29 years old in good health. Some clones in this sample may be carry-over from other donors' samples. This chain uses TRBV18 with TRBJ2-2, with D perhaps given as TRBD1 or TRBD2 (6 bases each). The CDR3 region has the DNA TGTGCCAGCTCACCACGGTCCGGGGGCGTCACCGGGGAGCTGTTTTTT. Encoded protein: CASSPRSGGVTGELFF. The full variable domain, in which reference TRBV18 and TRBJ2-2 provide the parts outside the CDR3, is NAGVMQNPRHLVRRRGQEARLRCSPMKGHSHVYWYRQLPEEGLKFMVYLQKENIIDESGMPKERFSAEFPKEGPSILRIQQVVRGDSAAYFCASSPRSGGVTGELFFGEGSRLTVL.